This T cell receptor beta chain was sequenced for a study of T cells in women clearing cervical HPV infection. The germline CDR1 and CDR2 sequences are LNHDA and SQIVND (reference sequence). CDR3 size: 14 residues. J gave up 4 bases and V 3 bases, and 3 bases lay outside the gene matches. The assay was immunoSEQ multiplex PCR, and TCRdb's table has in-frame clones only and misses some. Here the sample table reports approximately 39,000 clones. On this clone: Its specificity is not known. The read halts 3 residues ahead of the CDR3 end, with the missing end drawn from the germline J gene.

General study results and limits: Controls had more TRBV6-7 (about 0.15%) than cases (roughly 0.11%).

The clonotype was recovered from a woman aged 18 to 75 with a cervical HPV16 infection that either progressed to CIN3+ or cleared (not recorded which). This chain links TRBV19 with TRBJ2-3; 8 bases are shared with TRBD2. Sequencing was performed on blood buffy coat. The sequenced CDR3 bases are TGTGCCAGTAGTATCGGGGGGGCGCCAGATACG. This gives the protein CASSIGGAPDT. The CDR3 reads in full as CASSIGGAPDTQYF.